A selection of T cell receptor beta chains follows, all from one sample in a study of neurological immune-mediated disorders. TCRdb processed the 5' RACE reads anew with MiXCR; each CDR3 protein has one entry. The sample carries under 90,000 distinct CDR3 sequences, under 13% recorded once. The sequencing sample was made of PBMCs. The receptors originated from a man aged 35-49 years in good health. Each CDR3 is given with its conserved first and last residue. The D gene is left open where the match is weak. Clone size is stated in some rows and not others, as once, few, many or a class when expanded.

V: TRBV9
D: TRBD1
J: TRBJ2-7
size: many
CDR3: CASSAETGGGYEQYF
DNA: TGTGCCAGCAGCGCGGAAACAGGGGGCGGCTACGAGCAGTACTTC

V: TRBV12-3/TRBV12-4
D: NA
J: TRBJ2-7
size: few
CDR3: CASRPHEGPYEQYF
DNA: TGTGCCAGCAGACCCCACGAGGGGCCGTACGAGCAGTACTTC

V: TRBV7-2
D: TRBD2
J: TRBJ2-1
size: many
CDR3: CASSLATSRSYNEQFF
DNA: TGTGCCAGCAGCTTAGCGACTAGCCGTTCCTACAATGAGCAGTTCTTC

V: TRBV6-6
D: TRBD2
J: TRBJ2-1
size: many
CDR3: CASSYSGGGAYNEQFF
DNA: TGTGCCAGCAGTTACAGCGGGGGAGGGGCCTACAATGAGCAGTTCTTC

V: TRBV20-1
D: NA
J: TRBJ2-4
size: many
CDR3: CSARDPRVKNIQYF
DNA: TGCAGTGCTAGAGATCCCCGGGTCAAAAACATTCAGTACTTC

V: TRBV6-5
D: NA
J: TRBJ2-7
size: NA
CDR3: CASSYLSRGISYEQYF
DNA: TGTGCCAGCAGTTACCTCTCACGGGGTATCTCCTACGAGCAGTACTTC

V: TRBV5-1
D: NA
J: TRBJ2-1
size: many
CDR3: CASSFAGVNEQFF
DNA: TGCGCCAGCAGCTTTGCAGGGGTCAATGAGCAGTTCTTC

V: TRBV20-1
D: NA
J: TRBJ1-5
size: NA
CDR3: CSVGGGSPSGTDTQHF
DNA: TGCAGTGTCGGTGGCGGGAGTCCGTCGGGCACAGATACGCAGCATTTT

V: TRBV28
D: NA
J: TRBJ2-1
size: many
CDR3: CASTARASADEQFF
DNA: TGTGCCAGCACCGCAAGAGCTAGTGCCGATGAGCAGTTCTTC

V: TRBV10-3
D: NA
J: TRBJ1-1
size: many
CDR3: CAISESGGTDMNTEAFF
DNA: TGTGCCATCAGTGAGTCGGGGGGCACGGACATGAACACTGAAGCTTTCTTT

V: TRBV20-1
D: NA
J: TRBJ1-2
size: many
CDR3: CSAREVNRDYGYTF
DNA: TGCAGTGCTAGAGAGGTGAACAGGGACTATGGCTACACCTTC

V: TRBV30
D: NA
J: TRBJ2-1
size: many
CDR3: CAWIPDSSYNEQFF
DNA: TGTGCCTGGATTCCGGACAGTTCCTACAATGAGCAGTTCTTC

V: TRBV19
D: NA
J: TRBJ2-3
size: few
CDR3: CARLCEGSADTQYF
DNA: TGTGCCAGACTCTGCGAGGGATCGGCAGATACGCAGTATTTT

V: TRBV28
D: TRBD2
J: TRBJ2-7
size: NA
CDR3: CASTPGGGDEQYF
DNA: TGTGCCAGCACCCCGGGGGGGGGCGACGAGCAGTACTTC

V: TRBV20-1
D: TRBD2
J: TRBJ2-5
size: many
CDR3: CSAPASGSPRETQYF
DNA: TGCAGTGCTCCGGCGAGCGGGAGTCCTAGGGAGACCCAGTACTTC

V: TRBV4-2
D: TRBD1
J: TRBJ1-1
size: many
CDR3: CASSSRTGENTEAFF
DNA: TGTGCCAGCAGCTCGAGGACAGGCGAGAACACTGAAGCTTTCTTT

V: TRBV11-2
D: NA
J: TRBJ1-5
size: many
CDR3: CASSLALDQPQHF
DNA: TGTGCCAGCAGCTTAGCCCTAGATCAGCCCCAGCATTTT

V: TRBV20-1
D: NA
J: TRBJ2-2
size: many
CDR3: CSARDSRNTGELFF
DNA: TGCAGTGCTAGAGATTCACGCAACACCGGGGAGCTGTTTTTT

V: TRBV20-1
D: NA
J: TRBJ2-1
size: many
CDR3: CSARTMGRNEQFF
DNA: TGCAGTGCTAGGACAATGGGTAGGAATGAGCAGTTCTTC

V: TRBV14
D: NA
J: TRBJ2-2
size: many
CDR3: CASSPWDGGELFF
DNA: TGTGCCAGCAGCCCATGGGACGGCGGGGAGCTGTTTTTT